Below, 21 T cell receptor beta chains from the same sample are listed, as sequenced in a study of T cells in Graves' hyperthyroidism and ophthalmopathy. Amplification targeted TCR beta CDR3 regions from RNA transcripts. HTBI primers drove first-round RT-PCR of the TCR CDR3. Via MiXCR, TCRdb re-called the multiplex PCR reads, giving one row per CDR3 protein. The table lists about 350,000 distinct CDR3 sequences, roughly 15% of them singletons, with approximately 35% in the top ten. Sequences were obtained from blood. The source is a woman between 40 and 50 years old with Graves' ophthalmopathy.

The CDR3 nucleotides are TGTGCCAGCAGCTTGTATGGGATGGGCAATCAGCCCCAGCATTTT. This sequence encodes CASSLYGMGNQPQHF. The J gene is TRBJ1-5, the V gene TRBV5-6; no firm D call. This CDR3 is built from 15 residues. V was trimmed by 1 base and J by 2 bases, leaving 10 bases between them. CDR1 and CDR2 (germline): SGHDT, YYEEEE.

A few counts support this clonotype. This chain uses TRBV15 with TRBJ2-3, with a weak D call TRBD1 (5 bases). The germline V and J ends were trimmed by 2 bases and 1 base, with 16 bases remaining between them. Germline-derived CDR1 and CDR2 are LNHNV and YYDKDF (reference sequence). CDR3 length: 17 amino acids. This chain's CDR3 is CATSRTYSGLGTDTQYF. In nucleotides, the CDR3 is TGTGCCACCAGCAGAACATACTCAGGGTTGGGCACAGATACGCAGTATTTT.

This clonotype appeared many times. The rearrangement joins TRBV12-3 or TRBV12-4 to TRBJ2-3; 11 bases fit TRBD2. The CDR3 has 16 residues. J was trimmed by 5 bases and V by 9 bases; bases with no gene match: 13. The CDR3 region has the DNA TGTGCCAGTCAGACTAGCGGGATGGGGTTGGGAGATACGCAGTATTTT. The encoded protein is CASQTSGMGLGDTQYF.

This clonotype was seen repeatedly, ten times or more. The chain links TRBV7-8 to TRBJ2-7; D might be TRBD1 or TRBD2, each matching 5 bases. Looked up from germline, CDR1 is SGHVS and CDR2 is FQNEAQ. V was pared by 5 bases and J by 2 bases, with 13 bases between. This CDR3 region has 14 residues. This CDR3 is CASSLGASPYEQYF. In DNA form, the CDR3 reads TGTGCCAGCAGCCTCGGGGCTAGCCCCTACGAGCAGTACTTC.

The rearrangement uses TRBV27 and TRBJ1-5, with no clear D. The CDR3 length is 14 residues. V was shortened by 5 bases and J by 3 bases, with 11 bases between the two germline ends. The germline V gene encodes CDR1 MNHEY and CDR2 SMNVEV (reference sequence). CDR3 loop: CASSPAQINQPQHF. CDR3 DNA: TGTGCCAGCAGTCCGGCACAAATCAATCAGCCCCAGCATTTT.

This clonotype has ten or more counts. The chain links TRBV7-2 to TRBJ2-7; 11 nucleotides align to TRBD2. The V and J ends lost 1 base and 0 bases, in that order; junction bases with no gene match: 8. The V gene's germline CDR1 is SGHTA and CDR2 FQGNSA. CDR3 length: 18 amino acids. DNA of the CDR3: TGTGCCAGCAGCTTAGTGGGGGTCGGGACTAGCGGCTCCTACGAGCAGTACTTC. It specifies CASSLVGVGTSGSYEQYF.

This clonotype was seen ten or more times. This chain connects TRBV6-5 to TRBJ2-5, with D possibly matching TRBD2 (6 bases). V gave up 0 bases and J gave up 5 bases, with 10 bases separating them. The CDR3 is made up of 14 amino acids. CDR1 is MNHEY, CDR2 SVGAGI, per germline. The CDR3 sequence: CASSYSGGYETQYF. The CDR3 DNA is TGTGCCAGCAGTTACTCGGGGGGATATGAGACCCAGTACTTC.

This rearrangement joins TRBV30 to TRBJ1-5, with no clear D. The CDR3 is made up of 14 amino acids. Deletions cut 2 bases from V and 3 bases from J, with 11 bases between. Germline V gene sequence: CDR1 GTSNPN, CDR2 SVGIG (reference sequence). CDR3 in DNA: TGTGCCTGGAGTCTAGGGCAGAACAATCAGCCCCAGCATTTT. It yields the protein CAWSLGQNNQPQHF.

This clonotype was seen at least ten times. The rearrangement joins TRBV7-2 to TRBJ2-7; 9 bases line up with TRBD1. V was clipped by 1 base and J by 3 bases; unmatched bases: 1. The CDR3 is made up of 14 amino acids. Germline CDR1 is SGHTA and CDR2 is FQGNSA. The CDR3 DNA is TGTGCCAGCAGCTTAGACAGGGGGCTCTACGAGCAGTACTTC. It yields the protein CASSLDRGLYEQYF.

This clonotype was observed many times. The CDR3 DNA is TGTGCCACCAGCAGAGAACTAGCGGGATACACAGATACGCAGTATTTT. Encoded protein: CATSRELAGYTDTQYF. The chain carries TRBV15 and TRBJ2-3; 10 nucleotides match TRBD2. V lost 0 bases to trimming and J lost 2 bases; unmatched junction nucleotides: 2. Germline V gene lookup returns CDR1 LNHNV and CDR2 YYDKDF (reference sequence). The CDR3 loop spans 16 amino acids. The complete variable domain, with remaining parts taken from reference TRBV15 and TRBJ2-3, reads DAMVIQNPRYQVTQFGKPVTLSCSQTLNHNVMYWYQQKSSQAPKLLFHYYDKDFNNEADTPDNFQSRRPNTSFCFLDIRSPGLGDTAMYLCATSRELAGYTDTQYFGPGTRLTVL.

Many counts were recorded for this clonotype. V is TRBV18 and J is TRBJ2-1; perhaps TRBD1 as D (5 bases). CDR3 length: 14 amino acids. Germline V gene lookup returns CDR1 KGHSH and CDR2 LQKENI. The germline V and J ends were trimmed by 3 bases and 8 bases, with 14 bases remaining between them. The chain's CDR3 is CASSPLQVADEQFF. Written as DNA, the CDR3 is TGTGCCAGCTCACCGTTACAGGTGGCGGATGAGCAGTTCTTC.

At least ten counts were recorded for this clonotype. The J gene is TRBJ2-7, the V gene TRBV7-8; D gene uncertain. Looked up from germline, CDR1 is SGHVS and CDR2 is FQNEAQ. Trimming cost V 2 bases and J 0 bases, with 14 bases left between them. This CDR3 is 16 amino acids long. CDR3 nucleotide sequence: TGTGCCAGCAGCTTAACCCGAATGGAACCCTCCTACGAGCAGTACTTC. It encodes CASSLTRMEPSYEQYF.

In this sample, this clonotype turned up many times. The rearrangement joins TRBV6-5 to TRBJ2-2, with 8 bases lining up with TRBD1. V was clipped by 2 bases and J by 6 bases; unmatched bases: 11. The CDR3 spans 17 residues. Germline V gives CDR1 MNHEY, CDR2 SVGAGI. The DNA for the CDR3 is TGTGCCAGCAGTTACCCCATCCGACAGGGGATCGCCGGGGAGCTGTTTTTT. This encodes CASSYPIRQGIAGELFF.

In its sample, this clonotype was seen a few times. The gene calls are TRBV30 and TRBJ1-4; possible D gene TRBD1, 5 bases. The germline V gene encodes CDR1 GTSNPN and CDR2 SVGIG (reference sequence). The ends were cut back, 0 bases at V and 10 bases at J, with 15 bases in the middle. CDR3 length: 14 amino acids. The CDR3 DNA is TGTGCCTGGAGTGTATCAGGGAAGATGGCAAAACTGTTTTTT. Translating gives CAWSVSGKMAKLFF. Using reference TRBV30 and TRBJ1-4 for the parts outside the CDR3, the full variable domain is SQTIHQWPATLVQPVGSPLSLECTVEGTSNPNLYWYRQAAGRGLQLLFYSVGIGQISSEVPQNLSASRPQDRQFILSSKKLLLSDSGFYLCAWSVSGKMAKLFFGSGTQLSVL.

This clonotype occurred once. The chain recombines TRBV15 with TRBJ1-5; 11 bases match TRBD1. The junction had 11 bases not matched to a gene; V was cut back by 3 bases and J by 1 base. CDR3 length: 19 amino acids. From germline, CDR1 is LNHNV and CDR2 YYDKDF (reference sequence). CDR3 DNA: TGTGCCACCAGCAGCCGGACAGGGGGCCTCTTTGGGAGCAATCAGCCCCAGCATTTT. As protein: CATSSRTGGLFGSNQPQHF.

This clonotype was observed many times. A read error may explain this, as a much larger clone is one base away. The rearrangement joins TRBV7-9 to TRBJ2-1; 8 nucleotides agree with TRBD2. J gave up 6 bases and V 9 bases, and 4 bases lay outside the gene matches. The germline CDR1 and CDR2 sequences are SEHNR and FQNEAQ (reference sequence). This CDR3 is built from 12 residues. CDR3 residues: CASGGLANEQFF. CDR3 nucleotide sequence: TGTGCCAGTGGCGGACTAGCCAATGAGCAGTTCTTC.

Only a few counts were recorded for this clonotype. The chain has TRBV6-1 and TRBJ2-7; 14 bases align to TRBD2. The V and J ends lost 5 bases and 1 base, in that order; junction bases with no gene match: 10. Per the germline V gene, CDR1 is MNHNS and CDR2 is SASEGT. The CDR3 has 18 amino acids. The CDR3 DNA reads as TGTGCCAGCAGTCCTCGGACTAGCGGGGGGACACTTTCCTACGAGCAGTACTTC. Translating it yields CASSPRTSGGTLSYEQYF.

To note about this clonotype: A much bigger clone sits one base away, suggesting this may be a read error. The chain carries TRBV20-1 and TRBJ2-7, with D perhaps matching TRBD2 (6 bases). V was cut by 5 bases and J by 3 bases, with 20 bases left in between. Per the germline V gene, CDR1 is DFQATT and CDR2 is SNEGSKA (reference sequence). This CDR3 has 15 amino acids. CDR3 region: CSAGTRRADRYEQYF. For the CDR3, the DNA is TGCAGTGCTGGAACACGGAGGGCCGATCGCTACGAGCAGTACTTC.

This clonotype was observed a few times. The genes are TRBV3-1 and TRBJ1-5, with a tentative D call TRBD1 (5 bases). This CDR3 is built from 16 residues. The V gene's germline CDR1 is LGHDT and CDR2 YNNKEL (reference sequence). V lost 0 bases and J lost 4, with 13 bases in between. The CDR3 region has the DNA TGTGCCAGCAGCCAAGACCCCGGGGGTTCTAATCAGCCCCAGCATTTT. Protein product: CASSQDPGGSNQPQHF.

This clonotype was counted a few times. CDR3 in DNA: TGTGCCAGCTCACCAGAGGGACTAGTCAAAAATACGCAGTATTTT. Translated: CASSPEGLVKNTQYF. The J gene is TRBJ2-3, the V gene TRBV18; 8 bases align to TRBD2. The CDR3 has 15 residues. V lost 2 bases to trimming and J lost 7 bases; unmatched junction nucleotides: 8. Germline CDR1 KGHSH, CDR2 LQKENI. Based on the CDR3 plus reference TRBV18 and TRBJ2-3, the full variable domain is NAGVMQNPRHLVRRRGQEARLRCSPMKGHSHVYWYRQLPEEGLKFMVYLQKENIIDESGMPKERFSAEFPKEGPSILRIQQVVRGDSAAYFCASSPEGLVKNTQYFGPGTRLTVL.

The table lists this clonotype with a few counts. The V call is TRBV5-8, the J call TRBJ2-6; D unclear. CDR1 and CDR2 from the germline V gene are SGHTS and YDEGEE. The CDR3 is 15 residues long. V was pared by 7 bases and J by 0 bases, with 11 bases between. Written as DNA, the CDR3 is TGTGCCAGCGAACCTACTTTCTCTGGGGCCAACGTCCTGACTTTC. Its translation is CASEPTFSGANVLTF. Full variable domain (missing parts from reference TRBV5-8 and TRBJ2-6): EAGVTQSPTHLIKTRGQQATLRCSPISGHTSVYWYQQALGLGLQFLLWYDEGEERNRGNFPPRFSGRQFPNYSSELNVNALELEDSALYLCASEPTFSGANVLTFGAGSRLTVL.